Detailed here is one T cell receptor beta chain. This entry comes from a study of blood T cell repertoires in COVID-19. Study in general: From the United States, Italy and Spain came samples of acute and convalescent COVID-19. The analysed material was cDNA or gDNA that came from T cells, B-cell-depleted T cells, or PBMCs.

Original handling: Cell counts per sample came from amplifying reference gene primers. Assay used: immunoSEQ multiplex PCR; TCRdb lists only in-frame clones, some missing. That table gives V, J and clone size, and the DNA gave D and trimming. This sample has around 140,000 clones, with over 80% found just once. CDR1 SGHRS and CDR2 YFSETQ come from the germline V gene. CDR3 size: 13 residues. V lost 3 bases, J lost 1 base, and 7 bases lay in between. The V and J genes are TRBV5-1 and TRBJ1-1; a possible D gene is TRBD1 (5 bases). The sequenced sample consisted of peripheral blood. The TCR comes from a woman in her fifties or sixties with acute or convalescent COVID-19. The DNA for the CDR3 is TGCGCCAGCAGCTCCGGACAGAACACTGAAGCTTTCTTT. It specifies CASSSGQNTEAFF. Based on the CDR3 plus reference TRBV5-1 and TRBJ1-1, the full variable domain is KAGVTQTPRYLIKTRGQQVTLSCSPISGHRSVSWYQQTPGQGLQFLFEYFSETQRNKGNFPGRFSGRQFSNSRSEMNVSTLELGDSALYLCASSSGQNTEAFFGQGTRLTVV.